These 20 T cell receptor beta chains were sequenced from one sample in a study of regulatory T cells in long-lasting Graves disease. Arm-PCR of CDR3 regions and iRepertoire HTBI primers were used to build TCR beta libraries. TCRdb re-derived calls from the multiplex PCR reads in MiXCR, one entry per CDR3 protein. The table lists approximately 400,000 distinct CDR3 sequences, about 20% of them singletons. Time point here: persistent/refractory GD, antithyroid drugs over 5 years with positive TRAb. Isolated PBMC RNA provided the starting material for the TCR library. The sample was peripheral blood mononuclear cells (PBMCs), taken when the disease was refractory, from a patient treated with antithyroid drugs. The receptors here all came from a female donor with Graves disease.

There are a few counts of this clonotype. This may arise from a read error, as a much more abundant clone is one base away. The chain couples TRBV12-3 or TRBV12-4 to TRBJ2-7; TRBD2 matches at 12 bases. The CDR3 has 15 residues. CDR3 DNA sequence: TGTGCCAGCAGTGAGGGACTAGCGGGTCAATACGAGCAGTGCTTC. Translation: CASSEGLAGQYEQCF.

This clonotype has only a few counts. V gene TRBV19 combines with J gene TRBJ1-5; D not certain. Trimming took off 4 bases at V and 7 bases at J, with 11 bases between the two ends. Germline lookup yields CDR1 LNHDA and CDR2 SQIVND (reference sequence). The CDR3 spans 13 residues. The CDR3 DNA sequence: TGTGCCAGTAGTACTGGACGCCACCAGCCCCAGCATTTT. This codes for CASSTGRHQPQHF.

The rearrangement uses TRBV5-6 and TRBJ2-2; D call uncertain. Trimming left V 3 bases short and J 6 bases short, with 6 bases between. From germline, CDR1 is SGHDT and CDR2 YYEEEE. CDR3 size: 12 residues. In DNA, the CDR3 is TGTGCCAGCAGCTCCCCATCCGGGGAGCTGTTTTTT. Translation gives CASSSPSGELFF.

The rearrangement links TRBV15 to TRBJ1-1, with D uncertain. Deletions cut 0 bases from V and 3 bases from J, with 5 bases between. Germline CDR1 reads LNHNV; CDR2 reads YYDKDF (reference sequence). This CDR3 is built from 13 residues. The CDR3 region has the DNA TGTGCCACCAGCAGAGAGGGTTACACTGAAGCTTTCTTT. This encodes CATSREGYTEAFF.

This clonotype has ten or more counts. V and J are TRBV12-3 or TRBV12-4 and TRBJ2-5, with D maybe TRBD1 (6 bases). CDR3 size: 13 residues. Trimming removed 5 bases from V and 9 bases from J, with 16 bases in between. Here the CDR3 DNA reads TGTGCCAGCAGTCAGACAGGTTCTGGGGCCCAGTACTTC. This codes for CASSQTGSGAQYF.

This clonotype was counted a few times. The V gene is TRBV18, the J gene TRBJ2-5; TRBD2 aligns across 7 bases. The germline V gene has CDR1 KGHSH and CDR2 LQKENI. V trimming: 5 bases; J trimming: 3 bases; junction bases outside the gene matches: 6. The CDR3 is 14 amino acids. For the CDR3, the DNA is TGTGCCAGCTCATCGACGGCGGGAGAAGAGACCCAGTACTTC. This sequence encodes CASSSTAGEETQYF.

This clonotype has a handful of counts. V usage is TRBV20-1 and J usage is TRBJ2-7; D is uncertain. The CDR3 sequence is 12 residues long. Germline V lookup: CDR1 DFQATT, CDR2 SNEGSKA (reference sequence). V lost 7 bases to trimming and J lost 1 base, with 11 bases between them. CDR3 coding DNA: TGCAGTGGGACGGGCTTATCCTACGAGCAGTACTTC. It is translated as CSGTGLSYEQYF.

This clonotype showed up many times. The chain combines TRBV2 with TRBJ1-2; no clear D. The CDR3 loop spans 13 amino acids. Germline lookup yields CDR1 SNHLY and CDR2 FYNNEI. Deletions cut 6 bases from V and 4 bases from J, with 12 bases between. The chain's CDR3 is CASRRPGLYGYTF. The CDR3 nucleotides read TGTGCCAGCAGGAGGCCGGGCCTCTATGGCTACACCTTC.

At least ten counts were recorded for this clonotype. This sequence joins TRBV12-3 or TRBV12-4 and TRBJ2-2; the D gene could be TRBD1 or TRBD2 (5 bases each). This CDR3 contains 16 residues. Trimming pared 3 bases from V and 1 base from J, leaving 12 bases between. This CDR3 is CASSLGVWRNTGELFF. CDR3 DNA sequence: TGTGCCAGCAGTTTGGGGGTCTGGAGGAACACCGGGGAGCTGTTTTTT.

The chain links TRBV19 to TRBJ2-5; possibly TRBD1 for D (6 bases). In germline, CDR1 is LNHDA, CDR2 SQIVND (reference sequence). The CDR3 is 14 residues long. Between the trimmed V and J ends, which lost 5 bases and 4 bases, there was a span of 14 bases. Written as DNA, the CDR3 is TGTGCCAGTAGTCCGGGACACACTCTAGAGACCCAGTACTTC. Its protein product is CASSPGHTLETQYF.

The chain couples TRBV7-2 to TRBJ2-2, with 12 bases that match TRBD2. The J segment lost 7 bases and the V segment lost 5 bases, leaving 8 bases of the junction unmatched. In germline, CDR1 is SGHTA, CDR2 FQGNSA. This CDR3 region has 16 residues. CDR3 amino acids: CASSPRTSGTGGELFF. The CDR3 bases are TGTGCCAGCAGCCCCCGGACTAGCGGGACGGGCGGGGAGCTGTTTTTT.

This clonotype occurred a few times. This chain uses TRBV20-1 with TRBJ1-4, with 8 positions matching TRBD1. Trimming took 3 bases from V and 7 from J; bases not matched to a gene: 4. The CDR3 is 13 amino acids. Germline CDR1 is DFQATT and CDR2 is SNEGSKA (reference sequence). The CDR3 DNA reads TGCAGTGCTAGGGACAGGGCTAGTGAAAAACTGTTTTTT. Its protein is CSARDRASEKLFF.

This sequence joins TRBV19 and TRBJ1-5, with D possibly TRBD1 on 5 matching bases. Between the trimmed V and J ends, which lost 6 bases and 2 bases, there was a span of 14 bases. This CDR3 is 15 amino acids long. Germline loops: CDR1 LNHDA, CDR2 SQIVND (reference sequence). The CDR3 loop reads CASRVAGSGNQPQHF. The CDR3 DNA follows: TGTGCCAGTAGAGTCGCAGGGAGTGGCAATCAGCCCCAGCATTTT.

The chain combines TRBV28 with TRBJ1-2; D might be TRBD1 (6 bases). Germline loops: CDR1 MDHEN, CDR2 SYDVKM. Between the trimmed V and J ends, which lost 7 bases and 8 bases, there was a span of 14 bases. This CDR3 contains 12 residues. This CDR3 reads CASTLAGEGYTF. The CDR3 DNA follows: TGTGCCAGCACGTTGGCAGGGGAAGGCTACACCTTC.

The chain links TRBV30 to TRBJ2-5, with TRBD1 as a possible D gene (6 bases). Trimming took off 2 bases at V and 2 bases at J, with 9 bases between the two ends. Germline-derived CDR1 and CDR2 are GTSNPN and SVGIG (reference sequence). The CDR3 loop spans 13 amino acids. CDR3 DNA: TGTGCCTGGAGTAGCCAGGGGCAAGAGACCCAGTACTTC. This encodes CAWSSQGQETQYF.

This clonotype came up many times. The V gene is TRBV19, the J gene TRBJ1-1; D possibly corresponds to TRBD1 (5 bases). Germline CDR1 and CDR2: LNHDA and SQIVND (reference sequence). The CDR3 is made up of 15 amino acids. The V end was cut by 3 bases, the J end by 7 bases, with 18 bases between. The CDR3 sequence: CASSIHIGSGGEAFF. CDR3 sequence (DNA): TGTGCCAGTAGTATTCATATCGGATCTGGGGGTGAAGCTTTCTTT. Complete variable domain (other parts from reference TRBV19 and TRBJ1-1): DGGITQSPKYLFRKEGQNVTLSCEQNLNHDAMYWYRQDPGQGLRLIYYSQIVNDFQKGDIAEGYSVSREKKESFPLTVTSAQKNPTAFYLCASSIHIGSGGEAFFGQGTRLTVV.

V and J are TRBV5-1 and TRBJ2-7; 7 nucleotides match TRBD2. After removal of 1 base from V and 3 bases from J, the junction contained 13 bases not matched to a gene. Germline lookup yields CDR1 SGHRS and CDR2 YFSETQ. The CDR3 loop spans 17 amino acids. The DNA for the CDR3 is TGCGCCAGCAGCTTGAGCCCTGGACTAGGAAGCCTCTACGAGCAGTACTTC. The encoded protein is CASSLSPGLGSLYEQYF. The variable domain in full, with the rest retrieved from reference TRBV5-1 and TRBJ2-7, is KAGVTQTPRYLIKTRGQQVTLSCSPISGHRSVSWYQQTPGQGLQFLFEYFSETQRNKGNFPGRFSGRQFSNSRSEMNVSTLELGDSALYLCASSLSPGLGSLYEQYFGPGTRLTVT.

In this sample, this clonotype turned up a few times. In DNA, the CDR3 is TGTGCCAGCACCATCACTGAAGCTTTCTTT. Translated, it gives CASTITEAFF. This sequence joins TRBV6-7 and TRBJ1-1; D is undetermined. TRBV6-7 is reported as an ORF; its role is uncertain. V was cut by 7 bases and J by 4 bases, with 4 bases left in between. The CDR3 loop spans 10 amino acids.

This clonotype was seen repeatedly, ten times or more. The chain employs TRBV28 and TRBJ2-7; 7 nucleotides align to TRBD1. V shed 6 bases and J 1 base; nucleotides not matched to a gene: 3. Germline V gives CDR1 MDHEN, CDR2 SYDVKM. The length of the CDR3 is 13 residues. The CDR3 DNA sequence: TGTGCCAGCAGCTACAGGGGTTCCTACGAGCAGTACTTC. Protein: CASSYRGSYEQYF.

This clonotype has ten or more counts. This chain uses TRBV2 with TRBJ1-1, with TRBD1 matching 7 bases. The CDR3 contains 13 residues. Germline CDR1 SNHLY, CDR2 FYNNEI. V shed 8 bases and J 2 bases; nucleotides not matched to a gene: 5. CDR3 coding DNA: TGTGCCAGCGAAGGACAGGCTAACACTGAAGCTTTCTTT. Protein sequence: CASEGQANTEAFF.